This T cell receptor beta chain is drawn from a study of CD8 T cells in ankylosing spondylitis. In germline, CDR1 is MNHNS, CDR2 SASEGT. The length of the CDR3 is 14 residues. With 5 bases clipped from V and 7 bases from J, the junction kept 9 bases outside the gene matches. Study-wide points: Past research had described some motif variants in reactive arthritis synovial fluid and blood. Roughly eight highly homologous variants formed a TCR beta motif that appeared characteristic of ankylosing spondylitis blood.

This clonotype was recorded a few times. The target antigen is unknown. TCRdb used MiXCR to reprocess the 5' RACE reads, holding one entry per CDR3 protein. The table records some 700,000 distinct CDR3 sequences, roughly 19% of them present only once. The source is a male donor with ankylosing spondylitis. The source material was blood, either unsorted or a sorted T cell fraction (not recorded which). V is TRBV6-1 and J is TRBJ2-5, with 8 bases fitting TRBD1. The CDR3 region has the DNA TGTGCCAGCAGTACCAGTCTCACAGGGGGGACCCAGTACTTC. Its translation is CASSTSLTGGTQYF.